This passage covers 24 T cell receptor beta chains from one sample sequenced in a study of cytomegalovirus exposure and HLA in healthy donors. PCR used 60 Vbeta primers and 13 Jbeta primers. Generated by immunoSEQ multiplex PCR, the TCRdb table keeps only in-frame clones and is missing some. The sample includes approximately 77,000 clones, roughly four fifths of them seen just once. Sequenced input: PBMCs. These receptors were obtained from a male donor in good health and CMV-seropositive.

This clone was seen a handful of times. The V call is TRBV6-1, the J call TRBJ1-1; the D is unclear. This CDR3 contains 11 residues. CDR1 MNHNS and CDR2 SASEGT come from the germline V gene. V lost 10 bases, J lost 5 bases, and 11 bases lay in between. CDR3 in amino acids: CATMRWTEAFF. For the CDR3, the DNA is TGTGCCACGATGAGGTGGACTGAAGCTTTCTTT.

J is TRBJ2-3 and V is TRBV6-5; TRBD2 matches 7 bases. CDR3 size: 14 residues. The V gene's germline CDR1 is MNHEY and CDR2 SVGAGI. The trim removed 7 bases at V and 1 base at J, leaving 5 bases unmatched. CDR3: CASKRDWGTDTQYF. DNA for the CDR3: TGTGCCAGCAAGCGGGACTGGGGCACAGATACGCAGTATTTT.

The chain has TRBV5-6 and TRBJ1-5; D not certain. The CDR3 extends over 18 amino acids. Germline CDR1 and CDR2: SGHDT and YYEEEE. V lost 0 bases and J 0 bases, leaving 16 bases between the germline ends. CDR3 protein: CASSLGPLLRGSNQPQHF. The CDR3 DNA is TGTGCCAGCAGCTTGGGGCCGTTACTCCGGGGTAGCAATCAGCCCCAGCATTTT.

Comment on this clone: One end of the junction does not line up with germline, which may come from a read error. The CDR3 loop reads CAGSPGQGVRETQYF. The CDR3 region has the DNA TGTGCCGGCTCCCCGGGACAGGGGGTTCGGGAGACCCAGTACTTC. This chain links TRBV18 with TRBJ2-5; TRBD1 matches 11 bases. There are 15 residues in the CDR3. CDR1 and CDR2 from the germline V gene are KGHSH and LQKENI.

The rearrangement links TRBV11-2 to TRBJ2-5; 10 bases agree with TRBD2. The CDR3 is made up of 16 amino acids. Per the germline V gene, CDR1 is SGHAT and CDR2 is FQNNGV. V was pared by 6 bases and J by 3 bases, with 10 bases of the junction left unmatched. The CDR3 bases are TGTGCCAGCAGACGACAAGCGGGGGGGGTTAAAGAGACCCAGTACTTC. This encodes CASRRQAGGVKETQYF.

The CDR3 nucleotides read TGTGCCAGCAGTGAAGGAGGGCGGGGGGGGACCCGCAATGAGCAGTTCTTC. It codes for CASSEGGRGGTRNEQFF. The chain combines TRBV2 with TRBJ2-1; TRBD2 matches at 9 bases. The V gene end was trimmed by 1 base and the J gene end by 6 bases; junction bases not matched to a gene: 10. Germline lookup yields CDR1 SNHLY and CDR2 FYNNEI. The CDR3 covers 17 residues.

The genes are TRBV5-1 and TRBJ1-1; 10 bases fit TRBD1. This CDR3 has 14 amino acids. V dropped 5 bases and J dropped 5; count of bases not matched to a gene: 6. CDR1 and CDR2 (germline): SGHRS, YFSETQ. The CDR3, as DNA: TGCGCCAGCAGTTCTGACAGGGGGCAAACTGAAGCTTTCTTT. Translating it yields CASSSDRGQTEAFF.

The chain links TRBV28 to TRBJ2-1; TRBD2 might be the D (5 bases). This CDR3 comprises 14 residues. Germline loops: CDR1 MDHEN, CDR2 SYDVKM. Deletions cut 3 bases from V and 5 bases from J, with 11 bases between. CDR3 residues: CASSLAGGHNEQFF. The CDR3 DNA reads as TGTGCCAGCAGTTTGGCGGGTGGCCACAATGAGCAGTTCTTC.

The V gene is TRBV19, the J gene TRBJ2-7, with a tentative D call TRBD1 (6 bases). In germline, CDR1 is LNHDA, CDR2 SQIVND (reference sequence). The V end lost 3 bases, the J end lost 5 bases, and 17 bases lay between the germline ends. The CDR3 consists of 15 residues. CDR3 sequence (DNA): TGTGCCAGTAGTATTAGGTTCCAGGGGAGTAACGAGCAGTACTTC. This sequence encodes CASSIRFQGSNEQYF.

The chain combines TRBV7-6 with TRBJ2-3, with 9 bases matching TRBD1. The CDR3 totals 12 residues. V dropped 1 base and J dropped 13; count of bases not matched to a gene: 3. Germline V gives CDR1 SGHVS, CDR2 FNYEAQ. In nucleotides, the CDR3 is TGTGCCAGCAGCTTAGGGCGGGACAGGGAGTATTTT. It codes for CASSLGRDREYF.

The chain carries TRBV7-9 and TRBJ2-7; 8 nucleotides agree with TRBD2. The V and J ends lost 1 base and 6 bases, in that order; junction bases with no gene match: 2. The CDR3 has 13 residues. In germline, CDR1 is SEHNR, CDR2 FQNEAQ (reference sequence). The CDR3 DNA reads TGTGCCAGCAGCTTAGACGGGGGGGCCGAGCAGTACTTC. This encodes CASSLDGGAEQYF.

V is TRBV6-1 and J is TRBJ2-2; D might be TRBD1 (6 bases). With 7 bases removed from V and 7 bases from J, the gap between germline ends came to 13 bases. Germline V lookup: CDR1 MNHNS, CDR2 SASEGT. The CDR3 is 13 amino acids. CDR3 sequence reads: CASKGGIGGELFF. For the CDR3, the DNA is TGTGCCAGCAAAGGGGGTATAGGCGGGGAGCTGTTTTTT.

The rearrangement uses TRBV28 and TRBJ1-2; D gene unclear. There are 12 residues in the CDR3. V was cut by 6 bases and J by 0 bases, with 5 bases left in between. Germline assignment: CDR1 MDHEN and CDR2 SYDVKM. For the CDR3, the DNA is TGTGCCAGCAGGGACTCTAACTATGGCTACACCTTC. Amino acids: CASRDSNYGYTF.

The chain uses TRBV5-8 and TRBJ1-6; 9 nucleotides match TRBD1. The trim removed 4 bases at V and 10 bases at J, leaving 6 bases unmatched. The germline CDR1 and CDR2 sequences are SGHTS and YDEGEE. The CDR3 has 14 residues. In DNA form, the CDR3 reads TGTGCCAGCAGCCCCTGGACAGGGGTATCACCCCTCCACTTT. Encoded protein: CASSPWTGVSPLHF.

The rearrangement links TRBV7-3 to TRBJ2-1, with TRBD2 identical over 8 bases. With V trimmed by 11 bases and J by 8 bases, 11 bases remained unmatched. The length of the CDR3 is 13 residues. Germline lookup yields CDR1 SGHTA and CDR2 FQGTGA. The CDR3 DNA sequence: TGTGCCGTAACGGGAGGGCGGGTCCATGAGCAGTTCTTC. This sequence encodes CAVTGGRVHEQFF.

The chain uses TRBV4-2 and TRBJ2-3; TRBD2 aligns across 16 bases. Germline CDR1 is LGHNA and CDR2 is YNFKEQ. CDR3 length: 17 residues. V lost 4 bases, J lost 4 bases, and 5 bases stayed unmatched. CDR3: CASSLGTSGRAADTQYF. The CDR3 DNA is TGTGCCAGCAGCCTAGGGACTAGCGGGAGGGCCGCAGATACGCAGTATTTT.

This clone occurred once. The chain recombines TRBV4-2 with TRBJ2-3; 14 bases match TRBD2. Germline V CDR1 and CDR2: LGHNA, YNFKEQ. There are 18 residues in the CDR3. V trimming: 0 bases; J trimming: 5 bases; junction bases outside the gene matches: 7. CDR3 protein: CASSQDTTGLAGVDTQYF. CDR3 bases: TGTGCCAGCAGCCAAGATACAACGGGACTAGCGGGGGTAGATACGCAGTATTTT.

The chain links TRBV5-1 to TRBJ2-7; D unclear. Germline assignment: CDR1 SGHRS and CDR2 YFSETQ. This CDR3 is 14 amino acids long. Trimming pared 0 bases from V and 0 bases from J, leaving 7 bases between. The CDR3 coding sequence is TGCGCCAGCAGCTTGGTGGGCAACTCCTACGAGCAGTACTTC. Translation gives CASSLVGNSYEQYF.

Only a few counts were recorded for this clone. CDR3 region: CASSVVLAGGTDTQYF. The CDR3 DNA is TGTGCCAGCAGCGTAGTGTTAGCGGGGGGTACAGATACGCAGTATTTT. The chain uses TRBV9 and TRBJ2-3; TRBD2 aligns across 10 bases. CDR3 length: 16 residues. Unmatched junction bases numbered 4, after V lost 0 bases and J lost 3 bases. From germline, CDR1 is SGDLS and CDR2 YYNGEE.

This chain uses TRBV2 with TRBJ2-4; D uncertain. Germline V gene lookup returns CDR1 SNHLY and CDR2 FYNNEI. The CDR3 spans 14 residues. The V gene lost 5 bases and the J gene lost 1 base, with 9 bases spanning the gap. This CDR3 is CASSQERAKNIQYF. CDR3 bases: TGTGCCAGCAGTCAGGAAAGGGCCAAAAACATTCAGTACTTC.

The chain uses TRBV18 and TRBJ2-4, with 14 bases that match TRBD2. The CDR3 totals 18 residues. The junction had 5 bases not matched to a gene; V was cut back by 1 base and J by 3 bases. Looked up from germline, CDR1 is KGHSH and CDR2 is LQKENI. CDR3 in amino acids: CASSPRLAGGPGKNIQYF. In DNA, the CDR3 is TGTGCCAGCTCACCACGACTAGCGGGGGGGCCCGGCAAAAACATTCAGTACTTC.

This chain uses TRBV27 with TRBJ2-3, with no clear D. V was clipped by 6 bases and J by 0 bases, with 4 bases between them. The CDR3 loop spans 12 amino acids. From germline, CDR1 is MNHEY and CDR2 SMNVEV (reference sequence). The CDR3 bases are TGTGCCAGCAGCGGTAGCACAGATACGCAGTATTTT. Encoded protein: CASSGSTDTQYF.

This chain joins TRBV28 and TRBJ2-3; possibly TRBD2 for D (5 bases). There are 14 residues in the CDR3. The germline CDR1 and CDR2 sequences are MDHEN and SYDVKM. V was cut by 2 bases and J by 0 bases, with 6 bases left in between. CDR3 loop: CASSLRTSTDTQYF. As DNA, the CDR3 is TGTGCCAGCAGTTTAAGGACTAGCACAGATACGCAGTATTTT.

The rearrangement joins TRBV29-1 to TRBJ1-3, with D maybe TRBD1 (5 bases). The germline V gene encodes CDR1 SQVTM and CDR2 ANQGSEA. Trimming removed 6 bases at V and 1 base at J, with 10 bases between. The CDR3 has 13 residues. CDR3 amino acids: CSVAQVSGNTIYF. As DNA, the CDR3 is TGCAGCGTCGCACAGGTTTCTGGAAACACCATATATTTT. The full variable domain, its missing parts supplied by reference TRBV29-1 and TRBJ1-3, is SAVISQKPSRDICQRGTSLTIQCQVDSQVTMMFWYRQQPGQSLTLIATANQGSEATYESGFVIDKFPISRPNLTFSTLTVSNMSPEDSSIYLCSVAQVSGNTIYFGEGSWLTVV.